This passage covers 3 T cell receptor beta chains from one sample sequenced in a study of CD8 T cells in ankylosing spondylitis. These receptors are not linked to any known antigen. Overall study findings and caveats: Ankylosing spondylitis blood seemed to carry a telltale TCR beta motif made of about 8 highly homologous variants.

TCRdb ran MiXCR on the 5' RACE reads and lists one entry per CDR3 protein. The data contain about 540,000 distinct CDR3 sequences, about 12% of them singletons. Specimen: blood, either unsorted or a sorted T cell fraction (not recorded which). These receptors were obtained from a male donor with ankylosing spondylitis.

This clonotype appeared many times. This chain links TRBV29-1 with TRBJ1-5, with 8 bases lining up with TRBD1. This CDR3 region has 14 residues. Trimming at V came to 4 bases and at J to 5 bases, leaving 7 bases not matched to a gene. Germline V gene sequence: CDR1 SQVTM, CDR2 ANQGSEA. CDR3 DNA: TGCAGCGTTGTGAGTCAGGGGGCAGATCAGCCCCAGCATTTT. Its translation is CSVVSQGADQPQHF.

The chain uses TRBV11-3 and TRBJ2-1; TRBD1 matches 9 bases. Per germline, CDR1 SGHNT and CDR2 YENEEA. The CDR3 length is 14 residues. J was trimmed by 6 bases and V by 5 bases; bases with no gene match: 5. The CDR3 is CASSRDRVANEQFF. DNA for the CDR3: TGTGCCAGCAGCCGGGACAGGGTGGCCAATGAGCAGTTCTTC.

V gene TRBV29-1 combines with J gene TRBJ2-2; D may correspond to TRBD1 or TRBD2 (5 bases each). Trimming took off 6 bases at V and 0 bases at J, with 11 bases between the two ends. Germline CDR1 reads SQVTM; CDR2 reads ANQGSEA. There are 14 residues in the CDR3. CDR3 nucleotides: TGCAGCGTCACCGGGACGGCGAACACCGGGGAGCTGTTTTTT. Translating gives CSVTGTANTGELFF.